These 30 T cell receptor beta chains originate from one sample sequenced in a study of CD8 T cells in Susac syndrome. An input of roughly 0.45 to 1 ug of RNA was subjected to reverse transcription using random hexamers. TCRdb processed the immunoSEQ multiplex PCR reads anew with MiXCR; each CDR3 protein has one entry. Here the sample spans about 130,000 distinct CDR3 sequences, around 93% being singletons. The source material was CD8+ T cells from PBMCs. These receptors all stem from a human donor with Susac syndrome.

J is TRBJ2-3 and V is TRBV4-1, with 10 bases aligning to TRBD2. The V gene end was trimmed by 2 bases and the J gene end by 1 base; junction bases not matched to a gene: 3. The germline V gene has CDR1 MGHRA and CDR2 YSYEKL. This CDR3 is built from 16 residues. DNA of the CDR3: TGCGCCAGCAGCCAAAGCGGACTAGCGGGCACAGATACGCAGTATTTT. Translating it yields CASSQSGLAGTDTQYF.

The genes are TRBV20-1 and TRBJ2-2, with D unresolved. Germline values: CDR1 DFQATT, CDR2 SNEGSKA (reference sequence). The CDR3 loop spans 13 amino acids. V lost 5 bases and J 2 bases, leaving 9 bases between the germline ends. The CDR3 region has the DNA TGCAGTGCTTTCAGGAGTAACACCGGGGAGCTGTTTTTT. Residues: CSAFRSNTGELFF.

V usage is TRBV7-3 and J usage is TRBJ2-7; D gene ambiguous. CDR1 and CDR2 from the germline V gene are SGHTA and FQGTGA. Trimming removed 5 bases at V and 3 bases at J, with 14 bases between. The CDR3 spans 14 residues. The chain's CDR3 is CASSTTRSLYEQYF. The CDR3 DNA is TGTGCCAGCAGCACAACAAGGTCCCTCTACGAGCAGTACTTC.

V usage is TRBV28 and J usage is TRBJ2-1; D is undetermined. This CDR3 is 13 amino acids long. Trimming left V 3 bases short and J 9 bases short, with 12 bases between. Germline CDR1 is MDHEN and CDR2 is SYDVKM. For the CDR3, the DNA is TGTGCCAGCAGTTTGTTAGTCGGCGGTGAGCAGTTCTTC. The encoded protein is CASSLLVGGEQFF.

The chain has TRBV6-5 and TRBJ1-3; no firm D call. The V end was cut by 2 bases, the J end by 0 bases, with 8 bases between. The CDR3 sequence is 15 residues long. CDR1 is MNHEY, CDR2 SVGAGI, per germline. The CDR3 region is CASSYEGRSGNTIYF. The CDR3 nucleotides are TGTGCCAGCAGTTACGAGGGCCGCTCTGGAAACACCATATATTTT.

J is TRBJ1-1 and V is TRBV7-8; a weak D match, TRBD1 (5 bases). This CDR3 spans 13 amino acids. Germline assignment: CDR1 SGHVS and CDR2 FQNEAQ. Trimming pared 6 bases from V and 5 bases from J, leaving 13 bases between. The CDR3 spells CASRPRVGTEAFF. CDR3 nucleotide sequence: TGTGCCAGCAGGCCCAGGGTAGGGACTGAAGCTTTCTTT.

CDR3 nucleotides: TGCGCCAGCAGCCAAATAACAGGCGAAGGACAGCCCCAGCATTTT. Its protein product is CASSQITGEGQPQHF. V usage is TRBV4-1 and J usage is TRBJ1-5; possibly TRBD1 for D (5 bases). Germline CDR1 and CDR2: MGHRA and YSYEKL. The CDR3 is made up of 15 amino acids. V lost 2 bases, J lost 7 bases, and 15 bases lay in between.

This chain connects TRBV27 to TRBJ2-5, with D perhaps being TRBD1 or TRBD2 (6 bases each). Trimming cost V 10 bases and J 0 bases, with 21 bases left between them. The CDR3 runs 16 residues. CDR1 and CDR2 from the germline V gene are MNHEY and SMNVEV (reference sequence). The CDR3 bases are TGTGCCACGACCGAGATGGGCGGGACAAACCAAGAGACCCAGTACTTC. Its translation is CATTEMGGTNQETQYF.

This chain uses TRBV12-3 or TRBV12-4 with TRBJ1-2; D remains unclear. This CDR3 spans 12 amino acids. Trimming cost V 1 base and J 8 bases, with 8 bases left between them. The CDR3 DNA sequence: TGTGCCAGCAGTTTAGTAGGGAGAGGCTACACCTTC. Amino acid sequence: CASSLVGRGYTF.

The rearrangement links TRBV5-1 to TRBJ2-7, with unresolved D. The CDR3 contains 15 residues. Germline CDR1 reads SGHRS; CDR2 reads YFSETQ. V lost 0 bases to trimming and J lost 1 base, with 11 bases between them. CDR3 nucleotides: TGCGCCAGCAGCTTGGCCGTTCAGGCTTCCTACGAGCAGTACTTC. Protein product: CASSLAVQASYEQYF.

The gene calls are TRBV4-1 and TRBJ2-7; 7 bases are a match to TRBD2. Losses at the gene ends were 4 bases for V and 3 bases for J; bases not matched to a gene: 12. Per germline, CDR1 MGHRA and CDR2 YSYEKL. The length of the CDR3 is 16 residues. CDR3: CASSPLLAEAIYEQYF. The DNA of the CDR3 is TGCGCCAGCAGCCCACTCCTAGCGGAGGCCATCTACGAGCAGTACTTC.

The chain combines TRBV12-5 with TRBJ2-6, with D perhaps being TRBD1 or TRBD2 (5 bases each). V gave up 6 bases and J gave up 2 bases, with 20 bases separating them. Per the germline V gene, CDR1 is LGHNT and CDR2 is FRNRAP. The CDR3 contains 18 residues. The CDR3 is CASGHPFEGWTGANVLTF. The DNA for the CDR3 is TGTGCTAGTGGACACCCCTTTGAGGGGTGGACTGGGGCCAACGTCCTGACTTTC.

This sequence joins TRBV29-1 and TRBJ2-5; D is unresolved. The germline V gene has CDR1 SQVTM and CDR2 ANQGSEA. V lost 0 bases to trimming and J lost 3 bases, with 8 bases between them. This CDR3 contains 13 residues. CDR3 nucleotides: TGCAGCGTTGAAGATCCCGTGGAAGAGACCCAGTACTTC. It is translated as CSVEDPVEETQYF.

The CDR3 DNA is TGCAGTGCTAGAGGGTCCGTTCCCTACGAGCAGTACTTC. It specifies CSARGSVPYEQYF. J is TRBJ2-7 and V is TRBV20-1; D is undetermined. V was pared by 1 base and J by 2 bases, with 9 bases between. Per germline, CDR1 DFQATT and CDR2 SNEGSKA (reference sequence). This CDR3 contains 13 residues.

V usage is TRBV27 and J usage is TRBJ2-5; 7 nucleotides line up with TRBD2. From germline, CDR1 is MNHEY and CDR2 SMNVEV (reference sequence). CDR3 length: 14 residues. The V gene end was trimmed by 0 bases and the J gene end by 5 bases; junction bases not matched to a gene: 3. The CDR3 DNA follows: TGTGCCAGCAGTTTATCTGGGGGGGTGGAGACCCAGTACTTC. Its protein product is CASSLSGGVETQYF.

With regard to this clonotype: The junction departs from germline at one end; a sequencing error may be responsible. CDR3 protein: CASSEEAPNIGELFF. In nucleotides, the CDR3 is TGTGCCAGCAGTGAAGAGGCACCCAACATCGGGGAGCTGTTTTTT. The chain has TRBV2 and TRBJ2-2; the D is unclear. Germline CDR1 and CDR2: SNHLY and FYNNEI. CDR3 length: 15 residues.

A single count supports this clonotype. This chain uses TRBV11-3 with TRBJ2-1, with 7 bases fitting TRBD2. CDR1 is SGHNT, CDR2 YENEEA, per germline. V lost 5 bases, J lost 6 bases, and 10 bases stayed unmatched. This CDR3 region has 15 residues. CDR3 bases: TGTGCCAGCAGCCCCCACGCGGGAGAGGGCAATGAGCAGTTCTTC. Translating gives CASSPHAGEGNEQFF.

This sequence joins TRBV28 and TRBJ1-2, with D unresolved. The CDR3 has 12 amino acids. CDR1 and CDR2 from the germline V gene are MDHEN and SYDVKM. Trimming cost V 10 bases and J 4 bases, with 13 bases left between them. CDR3 amino acids: CATPGVGYGYTF. The CDR3 DNA is TGTGCCACCCCGGGAGTAGGCTATGGCTACACCTTC.

The chain employs TRBV29-1 and TRBJ2-7, with TRBD1 identical over 8 bases. The CDR3 is made up of 14 amino acids. The J segment lost 6 bases and the V segment lost 3 bases, leaving 10 bases of the junction unmatched. The germline V gene has CDR1 SQVTM and CDR2 ANQGSEA. CDR3 coding DNA: TGCAGCGTTGACCCGGGACAGGCCAGGAGCGAGCAGTACTTC. It yields the protein CSVDPGQARSEQYF.

The table lists this clonotype with a count of one. The chain has TRBV15 and TRBJ2-3; D may be TRBD2 (5 bases). Germline V gene data show CDR1 as LNHNV and CDR2 as YYDKDF (reference sequence). V dropped 5 bases and J dropped 1 base, with 10 bases sitting between them. The length of the CDR3 is 14 residues. This CDR3 reads CATSGGRGTDTQYF. CDR3 DNA: TGTGCCACCAGCGGAGGACGGGGCACAGATACGCAGTATTTT.

This sequence joins TRBV12-3 or TRBV12-4 and TRBJ2-2; D unresolved. V dropped 6 bases and J dropped 4 bases, with 18 bases sitting between them. There are 16 residues in the CDR3. CDR3 coding DNA: TGTGCCAGCAGCTTGGCGCTATCAGGCGGCACCGGGGAGCTGTTTTTT. Its protein is CASSLALSGGTGELFF.

J is TRBJ2-5 and V is TRBV29-1, with D perhaps being TRBD1 or TRBD2 (5 bases each). In germline, CDR1 is SQVTM, CDR2 ANQGSEA. The CDR3 loop spans 10 amino acids. V shed 1 base and J shed 13 bases, with 10 bases lying between them. The CDR3 DNA follows: TGCAGCGTTGAAGGTGGGGACCCGTACTTC. This codes for CSVEGGDPYF.

The chain recombines TRBV12-3 or TRBV12-4 with TRBJ2-7, with 10 bases identical to TRBD2. V lost 7 bases to trimming and J lost 2 bases; unmatched junction nucleotides: 8. The CDR3 is made up of 15 amino acids. Written as DNA, the CDR3 is TGTGCCAGCACCCTCTTCGGACTAGCGGCCTACGAGCAGTACTTC. It is translated as CASTLFGLAAYEQYF.

The chain carries TRBV3-1 and TRBJ2-7; 10 bases fit TRBD1. Germline assignment: CDR1 LGHDT and CDR2 YNNKEL (reference sequence). The junction had 11 bases not matched to a gene; V was cut back by 6 bases and J by 6 bases. The CDR3 contains 15 residues. The CDR3 spells CASSPLRQGAGEQYF. The CDR3, as DNA: TGTGCCAGCAGTCCGCTCCGACAGGGGGCGGGCGAGCAGTACTTC.

The chain carries TRBV15 and TRBJ2-7; D not certain. The CDR3 spans 14 residues. Germline V CDR1 and CDR2: LNHNV, YYDKDF (reference sequence). The germline V and J ends were trimmed by 0 bases and 7 bases, with 13 bases remaining between them. CDR3 DNA sequence: TGTGCCACCAGCAGAGATGGCACCATAGGGGAGCAGTACTTC. Amino acid sequence: CATSRDGTIGEQYF.

The chain has TRBV24-1 and TRBJ2-5; weak D call: TRBD2 (6 bases). This CDR3 region has 14 residues. Trimming took off 1 base at V and 4 bases at J, with 9 bases between the two ends. Per germline, CDR1 KGHDR and CDR2 SFDVKD. Written as DNA, the CDR3 is TGTGCCACCAGTGATTTAGAGGGAGGAGAGACCCAGTACTTC. The encoded protein is CATSDLEGGETQYF.

The gene calls are TRBV6-5 and TRBJ2-7; no definite D call. This CDR3 is 13 amino acids long. CDR1 is MNHEY and CDR2 is SVGAGI in the germline V gene. V shed 0 bases and J shed 3 bases, with 6 bases lying between them. CDR3 in amino acids: CASSYSGSYEQYF. As DNA, the CDR3 is TGTGCCAGCAGTTACTCCGGCAGCTACGAGCAGTACTTC.

This chain uses TRBV28 with TRBJ2-7; no clear D gene. Trimming left V 3 bases short and J 2 bases short, with 5 bases between. CDR3 length: 12 residues. Germline lookup yields CDR1 MDHEN and CDR2 SYDVKM. CDR3 nucleotide sequence: TGTGCCAGCAGTTTCTCCACCTACGAGCAGTACTTC. This sequence encodes CASSFSTYEQYF.

The V and J genes are TRBV5-6 and TRBJ2-6; D is unclear. Germline CDR1 is SGHDT and CDR2 is YYEEEE. V lost 9 bases and J lost 2, with 12 bases in between. This CDR3 region has 14 residues. The CDR3, as DNA: TGTGCCACCCAGTATGGGGCTGGGGCCAACGTCCTGACTTTC. It specifies CATQYGAGANVLTF.

The chain couples TRBV7-9 to TRBJ2-7; D unclear. V was pared by 5 bases and J by 0 bases, with 5 bases between. The length of the CDR3 is 12 residues. Germline CDR1 and CDR2: SEHNR and FQNEAQ (reference sequence). CDR3: CASSPYSYEQYF. The CDR3 DNA sequence: TGTGCCAGCAGCCCCTACTCCTACGAGCAGTACTTC.